Below, 22 T cell receptor beta chains from the same sample are listed, as sequenced in a study of control samples from healthy donors and cancer patients. Clones were sequenced by immunoSEQ multiplex PCR, and TCRdb holds only the in-frame ones, with some missing. The table records some 39,000 clones, around 88% of them present only once. The sample was PBMCs. All receptors derive from a woman aged 60 to 75 with lung cancer.

In its sample, this clone was seen once. The DNA for the CDR3 is TGTGCCAGCAGGCGGGACTCTAACTATGGCTACACCTTC. The encoded protein is CASRRDSNYGYTF. The chain is built from TRBV7-2 and TRBJ1-2; TRBD1 might be the D (5 bases). CDR1 is SGHTA and CDR2 is FQGNSA in the germline V gene. Deletions cut 6 bases from V and 0 bases from J, with 8 bases between. CDR3 length: 13 amino acids.

The CDR3 reads CASSVSRLLTDTQYF. The CDR3 DNA reads as TGTGCCAGCAGCGTATCCCGACTCCTCACAGATACGCAGTATTTT. The chain carries TRBV9 and TRBJ2-3; D remains ambiguous. CDR3 length: 15 residues. V lost 1 base and J lost 2, with 11 bases in between. Germline lookup yields CDR1 SGDLS and CDR2 YYNGEE.

This chain links TRBV7-2 with TRBJ2-7; 13 bases line up with TRBD2. Germline V gene data show CDR1 as SGHTA and CDR2 as FQGNSA. V lost 8 bases and J lost 5; bases outside the gene matches: 9. This CDR3 is 15 amino acids long. The CDR3 region is CASGPRLAGGHEQYF. The CDR3 nucleotides are TGTGCCAGCGGACCAAGACTAGCGGGGGGCCACGAGCAGTACTTC.

This chain joins TRBV30 and TRBJ1-5; 7 nucleotides agree with TRBD1. V dropped 3 bases and J dropped 4; count of bases not matched to a gene: 3. Germline values: CDR1 GTSNPN, CDR2 SVGIG (reference sequence). The CDR3 is made up of 13 amino acids. The CDR3 DNA sequence: TGTGCCTGGAGCATACAGGGGAATCAGCCCCAGCATTTT. It specifies CAWSIQGNQPQHF.

J is TRBJ2-3 and V is TRBV7-9; 9 bases align to TRBD2. Germline trimming cut 1 base from V and 4 bases from J; bases unmatched to any gene: 9. Germline lookup yields CDR1 SEHNR and CDR2 FQNEAQ (reference sequence). This CDR3 is 17 amino acids long. The CDR3, as DNA: TGTGCCAGCAGCTTAGGGGAAGGCGGGAGGGCATCAGATACGCAGTATTTT. Translating gives CASSLGEGGRASDTQYF.

This clone has a single count. The gene calls are TRBV7-9 and TRBJ1-5; no clear D gene. Germline assignment: CDR1 SEHNR and CDR2 FQNEAQ (reference sequence). The CDR3 is made up of 15 amino acids. V lost 1 base, J lost 6 bases, and 13 bases lay in between. CDR3 in amino acids: CASSLGRIDGQPQHF. CDR3 sequence (DNA): TGTGCCAGCAGCTTAGGCCGCATTGACGGTCAGCCCCAGCATTTT.

This clone was seen only a few times. The genes are TRBV24-1 and TRBJ2-1; 8 bases are shared with TRBD1. The V segment lost 4 bases and the J segment 7 bases; nucleotides outside the gene matches: 11. CDR3 length: 16 amino acids. Germline assignment: CDR1 KGHDR and CDR2 SFDVKD. The CDR3 DNA follows: TGTGCCACCAGTGACCAAGGACAGGGAGGTAGAAATGAGCAGTTCTTC. Its protein is CATSDQGQGGRNEQFF.

The V call is TRBV27, the J call TRBJ2-3; D gene uncertain. The germline CDR1 and CDR2 sequences are MNHEY and SMNVEV (reference sequence). The CDR3 has 11 residues. V was trimmed by 6 bases and J by 3 bases, leaving 4 bases between them. The chain's CDR3 is CASRKTDTQYF. The CDR3 nucleotides read TGTGCCAGCAGGAAGACAGATACGCAGTATTTT.

This chain links TRBV19 with TRBJ2-2; no reliable D call. V lost 6 bases and J lost 4, with 15 bases in between. The CDR3 length is 15 residues. Germline CDR1 and CDR2: LNHDA and SQIVND (reference sequence). The CDR3 DNA sequence: TGTGCCAGTAGATTTAAGTGGGAAGGCACCGGGGAGCTGTTTTTT. This codes for CASRFKWEGTGELFF.

V and J are TRBV2 and TRBJ1-1, with D possibly matching TRBD1 (6 bases). Per germline, CDR1 SNHLY and CDR2 FYNNEI. The CDR3 is made up of 12 amino acids. Between the trimmed V and J ends, which lost 8 bases and 6 bases, there was a span of 13 bases. The chain's CDR3 is CASGGGGPEAFF. For the CDR3, the DNA is TGTGCCAGCGGAGGGGGAGGGCCTGAAGCTTTCTTT. Filled out from reference TRBV2 and TRBJ1-1, the complete variable domain reads EPEVTQTPSHQVTQMGQEVILRCVPISNHLYFYWYRQILGQKVEFLVSFYNNEISEKSEIFDDQFSVERPDGSNFTLKIRSTKLEDSAMYFCASGGGGPEAFFGQGTRLTVV.

The genes are TRBV12-3 or TRBV12-4 and TRBJ1-2; 7 bases are shared with TRBD1. This CDR3 contains 13 residues. The J segment lost 4 bases and the V segment lost 6 bases, leaving 5 bases of the junction unmatched. CDR3 in DNA: TGTGCCAGCAGGGGGACAGAGAGCTATGGCTACACCTTC. This codes for CASRGTESYGYTF.

The genes are TRBV7-9 and TRBJ1-5; D is uncertain. Trimming left V 5 bases short and J 4 bases short, with 12 bases between. The length of the CDR3 is 14 residues. Germline-derived CDR1 and CDR2 are SEHNR and FQNEAQ (reference sequence). DNA for the CDR3: TGTGCCAGCAGCCGCCCCGGGAGTAATCAGCCCCAGCATTTT. Translation gives CASSRPGSNQPQHF. Filled out from reference TRBV7-9 and TRBJ1-5, the complete variable domain reads DTGVSQNPRHKITKRGQNVTFRCDPISEHNRLYWYRQTLGQGPEFLTYFQNEAQLEKSRLLSDRFSAERPKGSFSTLEIQRTEQGDSAMYLCASSRPGSNQPQHFGDGTRLSIL.

Only a few counts were recorded for this clone. This rearrangement joins TRBV7-9 to TRBJ2-3; 9 nucleotides agree with TRBD2. The junction had 9 bases not matched to a gene; V was cut back by 6 bases and J by 5 bases. CDR3 length: 15 amino acids. The germline gives CDR1 SEHNR, CDR2 FQNEAQ (reference sequence). The CDR3 sequence: CASSWGSGREDTQYF. The CDR3 DNA follows: TGTGCCAGCAGTTGGGGTAGCGGGAGAGAAGATACGCAGTATTTT.

This chain joins TRBV18 and TRBJ2-1; tentatively, D is TRBD2 (6 bases). V lost 3 bases and J 7 bases, leaving 10 bases between the germline ends. The V gene's germline CDR1 is KGHSH and CDR2 LQKENI. This CDR3 has 13 amino acids. The CDR3 DNA reads as TGTGCCAGCTCACCGGGACTCACTAATGAGCAGTTCTTC. This translates into CASSPGLTNEQFF.

The chain uses TRBV2 and TRBJ2-2, with 9 positions matching TRBD1. Germline V gene data show CDR1 as SNHLY and CDR2 as FYNNEI. This CDR3 comprises 14 residues. V lost 11 bases and J lost 4; bases outside the gene matches: 8. CDR3 in amino acids: CASFGTGSTGELFF. In DNA, the CDR3 is TGTGCCTCCTTCGGGACAGGGTCCACCGGGGAGCTGTTTTTT.

This rearrangement joins TRBV7-9 to TRBJ2-2; D is unresolved. The CDR3 consists of 16 residues. With 5 bases removed from V and 0 bases from J, the gap between germline ends came to 13 bases. Germline CDR1 and CDR2: SEHNR and FQNEAQ (reference sequence). The CDR3 spells CASSPYPDTNTGELFF. The CDR3, as DNA: TGTGCCAGCAGCCCCTACCCCGACACGAACACCGGGGAGCTGTTTTTT.

The CDR3 loop is CASSMSRTGVKNEQFF. Here the CDR3 DNA reads TGTGCCAGTAGTATGTCCCGGACAGGGGTTAAAAATGAGCAGTTCTTC. The gene calls are TRBV19 and TRBJ2-1, with 9 bases aligning to TRBD1. The CDR3 totals 16 residues. Trimming cost V 3 bases and J 7 bases; bases outside gene matches: 10. Germline CDR1 is LNHDA and CDR2 is SQIVND (reference sequence).

The chain joins TRBV5-1 to TRBJ1-1; D remains unclear. CDR3 length: 14 residues. The germline CDR1 and CDR2 sequences are SGHRS and YFSETQ. V lost 0 bases and J lost 0, with 6 bases in between. The CDR3 region has the DNA TGCGCCAGCAGCTTGGATGAGTTGAACACTGAAGCTTTCTTT. Its translation is CASSLDELNTEAFF.

The chain recombines TRBV5-4 with TRBJ2-5; 9 bases match TRBD1. This CDR3 is built from 15 residues. CDR1 and CDR2 (germline): SGHNT, YYREEE (reference sequence). V dropped 5 bases and J dropped 5; count of bases not matched to a gene: 10. CDR3 in DNA: TGTGCCAGCAGTCCTCCTAACAGGGGGCGGGAGACCCAGTACTTC. Protein: CASSPPNRGRETQYF.

The CDR3 region has the DNA TGTGCCAGCAGAGAACAGGTCACAGGAGAAAAACTGTTTTTT. As protein: CASREQVTGEKLFF. The chain combines TRBV6-6 with TRBJ1-4; possible D gene TRBD1, 5 bases. The CDR3 is made up of 14 amino acids. Germline V gene sequence: CDR1 MNHNY, CDR2 SVGAGI (reference sequence). V was pared by 6 bases and J by 8 bases, with 16 bases between.

This sequence joins TRBV9 and TRBJ2-3, with a weak D call TRBD2 (7 bases). Deletions cut 4 bases from V and 3 bases from J, with 21 bases between. CDR1 and CDR2 from the germline V gene are SGDLS and YYNGEE. This CDR3 comprises 17 residues. CDR3 DNA sequence: TGTGCCAGCAGCCTCAGAGGCGGCGGGGGCCCTACAGATACGCAGTATTTT. Its translation: CASSLRGGGGPTDTQYF.

The chain employs TRBV10-3 and TRBJ1-2; D not certain. CDR1 and CDR2 from the germline V gene are ENHRY and SYGVKD. The CDR3 contains 15 residues. V was shortened by 8 bases and J by 2 bases, with 18 bases between the two germline ends. The CDR3 DNA is TGTGCCATCGGTCCCAACCCCGGGTTCAACTATGGCTACACCTTC. It is translated as CAIGPNPGFNYGYTF.